A single sample is the source of the 32 T cell receptor beta chains below, sequenced in a study of T cells expressing NK-cell markers. TCRdb reanalyzed the 5' RACE reads, giving one entry per CDR3 protein sequence and no DNA. Here the sample table reports about 460,000 distinct CDR3 sequences. The sequenced sample consisted of blood T cells: a sorted CD56 or NKG2C T cell subset, CD4+ or CD8+ T cells, or bulk PBMC T cells (not recorded which). The receptor source for this set is a woman in her forties or fifties in good health.

The J gene is TRBJ2-3, the V gene TRBV20-1; the D gene TCRdb calls, TRBD2, cannot be checked with no DNA. Per the germline V gene, CDR1 is DFQATT and CDR2 is SNEGSKA (reference sequence). The CDR3 covers 15 residues. The CDR3 reads CSAVAGAHSTDTQYF.

V usage is TRBV12-3 or TRBV12-4 and J usage is TRBJ2-7; TCRdb selects TRBD1, and the lack of DNA leaves this call unchecked. The CDR3 has 15 residues. The CDR3 reads CASSRAGTGGYEQYF.

The gene calls are TRBV5-1 and TRBJ2-3; TCRdb selects TRBD2, and the lack of DNA leaves this call unchecked. The germline gives CDR1 SGHRS, CDR2 YFSETQ. CDR3 length: 18 residues. The CDR3: CASSLPPRSGRAGDTQYF.

The chain carries TRBV6-6 and TRBJ2-1; TCRdb indicates TRBD2, and absent DNA this call remains unverified. Germline V CDR1 and CDR2: MNHNY, SVGAGI (reference sequence). CDR3 size: 15 residues. CDR3 sequence reads: CASSLLAVTYNEQFF.

The genes are TRBV3-1 and TRBJ2-1; the D gene TCRdb calls, TRBD1, cannot be checked with no DNA. CDR3 length: 14 residues. Germline lookup yields CDR1 LGHDT and CDR2 YNNKEL (reference sequence). The CDR3 loop is CASSQGRDRAGEFF.

V gene TRBV15 combines with J gene TRBJ2-7; there is no DNA to check the TCRdb D call of TRBD1. The CDR3 consists of 12 residues. The germline gives CDR1 LNHNV, CDR2 YYDKDF (reference sequence). CDR3 amino acids: CATSGPPGPQYF.

The chain has TRBV5-5 and TRBJ1-2; TCRdb names TRBD1, which stays unverified in the absence of DNA. The CDR3 extends over 12 amino acids. The germline V gene encodes CDR1 SGHKS and CDR2 YYEKEE (reference sequence). The CDR3 is CASLGTGDGYTF.

This chain joins TRBV9 and TRBJ2-5; checking the TCRdb D call of TRBD2 is not possible without DNA. This CDR3 has 15 residues. CDR1 and CDR2 from the germline V gene are SGDLS and YYNGEE. CDR3 residues: CASSVAPREWETQYF.

The chain employs TRBV24-1 and TRBJ2-7; TCRdb calls TRBD1, which cannot be checked without DNA. The CDR3 sequence is 15 residues long. Per germline, CDR1 KGHDR and CDR2 SFDVKD. CDR3: CATSDPDQGLGEQYF.

The chain carries TRBV11-3 and TRBJ2-7. Germline V gives CDR1 SGHNT, CDR2 YENEEA. The CDR3 spans 13 residues. The CDR3 reads CASSIPTGYEQYF.

The V gene is TRBV5-1, the J gene TRBJ2-1. Germline V CDR1 and CDR2: SGHRS, YFSETQ. The CDR3 is 15 amino acids. The CDR3 spells CASSHGGYSYNEQFF.

V is TRBV5-6 and J is TRBJ2-1; the TRBD2 assignment by TCRdb is unverifiable without DNA. Germline CDR1 SGHDT, CDR2 YYEEEE. The CDR3 extends over 16 amino acids. The CDR3 sequence: CASSQGWGGADNEQFF. The complete variable domain, with remaining parts taken from reference TRBV5-6 and TRBJ2-1, reads DAGVTQSPTHLIKTRGQQVTLRCSPKSGHDTVSWYQQALGQGPQFIFQYYEEEERQRGNFPDRFSGHQFPNYSSELNVNALLLGDSALYLCASSQGWGGADNEQFFGPGTRLTVL.

The chain is built from TRBV5-1 and TRBJ2-5. Germline V gene sequence: CDR1 SGHRS, CDR2 YFSETQ. This CDR3 region has 14 residues. This CDR3 is CASYSGNSEETQYF.

The CDR3 protein is CSARGLAGAPSYNEQFF. The genes are TRBV20-1 and TRBJ2-1; TCRdb returns TRBD2, unconfirmable since there is no DNA. This CDR3 has 17 amino acids. CDR1 and CDR2 from the germline V gene are DFQATT and SNEGSKA (reference sequence).

This chain connects TRBV7-7 to TRBJ2-3; no DNA is available, so the TRBD2 call from TCRdb remains unchecked. Germline V CDR1 and CDR2: SSHAT, FNYEAQ (reference sequence). The CDR3 covers 14 residues. CDR3 residues: CASSPDGGADTQYF. The variable domain in full, completed from reference TRBV7-7 and TRBJ2-3, reads GAGVSQSPRYKVTKRGQDVTLRCDPISSHATLYWYQQALGQGPEFLTYFNYEAQPDKSGLPSDRFSAERPEGSISTLTIQRTEQRDSAMYRCASSPDGGADTQYFGPGTRLTVL.

The chain links TRBV6-1 to TRBJ2-7; with no DNA, the TCRdb D assignment of TRBD2 cannot be verified. The CDR3 has 14 amino acids. The V gene's germline CDR1 is MNHNS and CDR2 SASEGT. The CDR3 loop is CASSPVRGVNEQYF.

The chain couples TRBV5-1 to TRBJ1-5; as DNA is missing, the TRBD1 call by TCRdb cannot be tested. The CDR3 has 16 amino acids. Germline V lookup: CDR1 SGHRS, CDR2 YFSETQ. CDR3: CASSWEPGQTNQPQHF.

J is TRBJ2-1 and V is TRBV7-3. Germline CDR1 is SGHTA and CDR2 is FQGTGA. The CDR3 runs to 15 residues. CDR3 sequence reads: CASSRSGQGYNEQFF.

The chain combines TRBV20-1 with TRBJ2-2; no DNA is available, so the TRBD2 call from TCRdb remains unchecked. Looked up from germline, CDR1 is DFQATT and CDR2 is SNEGSKA (reference sequence). CDR3 size: 13 residues. The CDR3 loop reads CSARDGTTGELFF.

The V and J genes are TRBV2 and TRBJ2-2. Per germline, CDR1 SNHLY and CDR2 FYNNEI. This CDR3 has 13 amino acids. The CDR3 loop is CASSGGSTGELFF.

V and J are TRBV29-1 and TRBJ2-6; TCRdb outputs TRBD1, but without DNA this stays unchecked. Germline CDR1 reads SQVTM; CDR2 reads ANQGSEA. The CDR3 is 15 residues long. The CDR3 protein is CSAPDRGSGANVLTF.

The CDR3 protein is CSVGYGTEGQYF. The V gene is TRBV29-1, the J gene TRBJ2-7. The CDR3 is 12 residues long. Looked up from germline, CDR1 is SQVTM and CDR2 is ANQGSEA.

CDR3: CASSTGSVTTEAFF. The chain joins TRBV6-5 to TRBJ1-1; TCRdb selects TRBD1, and the lack of DNA leaves this call unchecked. Germline V gives CDR1 MNHEY, CDR2 SVGAGI. The CDR3 has 14 residues.

The chain carries TRBV5-1 and TRBJ2-1; as DNA is missing, the TRBD1 call by TCRdb cannot be tested. The germline gives CDR1 SGHRS, CDR2 YFSETQ. The CDR3 length is 15 residues. The CDR3 here is CASSLEESFGGEQFF. The variable domain in full, completed from reference TRBV5-1 and TRBJ2-1, reads KAGVTQTPRYLIKTRGQQVTLSCSPISGHRSVSWYQQTPGQGLQFLFEYFSETQRNKGNFPGRFSGRQFSNSRSEMNVSTLELGDSALYLCASSLEESFGGEQFFGPGTRLTVL.

The chain links TRBV11-2 to TRBJ2-5. The length of the CDR3 is 16 residues. The germline gives CDR1 SGHAT, CDR2 FQNNGV. CDR3 loop: CASSNLIQRDQGTQYF.

The V gene is TRBV7-8, the J gene TRBJ2-2. The CDR3 has 15 amino acids. Per the germline V gene, CDR1 is SGHVS and CDR2 is FQNEAQ. This chain's CDR3 is CASSFVTLNTGELFF.

The genes are TRBV12-3 or TRBV12-4 and TRBJ1-6; TCRdb's D call, TRBD1, is unchecked because there is no DNA. The CDR3 covers 15 residues. The CDR3 sequence is CASSFQGPGRSPLHF.

This rearrangement joins TRBV5-1 to TRBJ2-2; TCRdb lists TRBD1, though no DNA is available to test this call. The CDR3 totals 15 residues. Germline loops: CDR1 SGHRS, CDR2 YFSETQ. This chain's CDR3 is CASSLEARGTGELFF.

V and J are TRBV20-1 and TRBJ2-2; TCRdb returns TRBD2, unconfirmable since there is no DNA. Germline V CDR1 and CDR2: DFQATT, SNEGSKA (reference sequence). The CDR3 has 13 residues. The CDR3 loop reads CSARDQGLGELFF.

This chain connects TRBV29-1 to TRBJ1-1. CDR3 length: 13 amino acids. Looked up from germline, CDR1 is SQVTM and CDR2 is ANQGSEA. The CDR3 sequence is CSVGGGVNTEAFF.

The CDR3 is CASSKRGPGANVLTF. The chain couples TRBV7-9 to TRBJ2-6; TCRdb selects TRBD1, and the lack of DNA leaves this call unchecked. Per germline, CDR1 SEHNR and CDR2 FQNEAQ (reference sequence). This CDR3 has 15 amino acids.

The V and J genes are TRBV10-3 and TRBJ2-1; the D call from TCRdb, TRBD2, cannot be confirmed without DNA. The CDR3 consists of 15 residues. Germline CDR1 and CDR2: ENHRY and SYGVKD. The CDR3 here is CATWTSGTSTNEQFF.